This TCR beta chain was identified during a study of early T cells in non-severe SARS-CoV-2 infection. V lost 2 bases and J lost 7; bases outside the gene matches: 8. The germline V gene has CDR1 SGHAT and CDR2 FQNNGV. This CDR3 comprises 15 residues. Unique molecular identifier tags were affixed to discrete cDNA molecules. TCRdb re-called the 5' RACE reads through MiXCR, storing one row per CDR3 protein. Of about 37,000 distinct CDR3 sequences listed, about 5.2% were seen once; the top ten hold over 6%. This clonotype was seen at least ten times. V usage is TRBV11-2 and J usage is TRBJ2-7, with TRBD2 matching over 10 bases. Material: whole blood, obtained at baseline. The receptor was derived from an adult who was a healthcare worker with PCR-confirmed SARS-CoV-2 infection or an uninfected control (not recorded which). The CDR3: CASSLQGLAVTEQYF. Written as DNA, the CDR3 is TGTGCCAGCAGCTTACAAGGACTAGCGGTCACGGAGCAGTACTTC.